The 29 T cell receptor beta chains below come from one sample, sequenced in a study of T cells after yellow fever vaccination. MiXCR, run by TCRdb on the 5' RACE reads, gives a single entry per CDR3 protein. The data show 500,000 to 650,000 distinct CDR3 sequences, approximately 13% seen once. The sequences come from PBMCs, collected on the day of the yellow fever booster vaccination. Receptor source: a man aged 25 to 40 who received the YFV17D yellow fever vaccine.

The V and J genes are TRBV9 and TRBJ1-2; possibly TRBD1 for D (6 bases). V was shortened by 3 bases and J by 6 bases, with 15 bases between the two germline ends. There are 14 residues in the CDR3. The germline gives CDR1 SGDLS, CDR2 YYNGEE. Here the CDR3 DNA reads TGTGCCAGCAGCGCCCGAGGGGGTTCCCATGGCTACACCTTC. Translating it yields CASSARGGSHGYTF.

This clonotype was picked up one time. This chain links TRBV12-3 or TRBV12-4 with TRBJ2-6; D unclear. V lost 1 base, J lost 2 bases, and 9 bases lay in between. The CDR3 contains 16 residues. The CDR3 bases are TGTGCCAGCAGTTTAGTTTGGGGTACTGGGGCCAACGTCCTGACTTTC. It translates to CASSLVWGTGANVLTF.

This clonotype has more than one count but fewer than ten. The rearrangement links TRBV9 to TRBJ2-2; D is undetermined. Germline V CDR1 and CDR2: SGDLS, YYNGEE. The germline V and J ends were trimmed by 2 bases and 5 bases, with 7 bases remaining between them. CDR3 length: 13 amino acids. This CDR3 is CASSVPTTGELFF. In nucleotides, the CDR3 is TGTGCCAGCAGCGTCCCGACTACCGGGGAGCTGTTTTTT.

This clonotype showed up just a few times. In DNA, the CDR3 is TGTGCCAGCAGAGCTATCAGGACCGAAAGCTACGAGCAGTACTTC. This sequence encodes CASRAIRTESYEQYF. The chain has TRBV6-5 and TRBJ2-7; no reliable D call. V dropped 6 bases and J dropped 3 bases, with 18 bases sitting between them. Germline V gene sequence: CDR1 MNHEY, CDR2 SVGAGI. The CDR3 has 15 amino acids.

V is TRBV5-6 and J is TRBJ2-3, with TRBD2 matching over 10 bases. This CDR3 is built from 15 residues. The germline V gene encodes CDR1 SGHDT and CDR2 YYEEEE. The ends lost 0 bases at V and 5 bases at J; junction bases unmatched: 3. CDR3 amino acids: CASSLAASGRDTQYF. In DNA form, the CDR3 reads TGTGCCAGCAGCTTGGCGGCTAGCGGGAGAGATACGCAGTATTTT.

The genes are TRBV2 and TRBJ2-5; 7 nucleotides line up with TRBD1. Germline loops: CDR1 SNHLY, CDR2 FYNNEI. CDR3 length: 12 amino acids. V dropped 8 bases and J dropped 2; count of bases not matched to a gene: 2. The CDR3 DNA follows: TGTGCCAGCCAGGGACAGCAAGAGACCCAGTACTTC. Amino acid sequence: CASQGQQETQYF.

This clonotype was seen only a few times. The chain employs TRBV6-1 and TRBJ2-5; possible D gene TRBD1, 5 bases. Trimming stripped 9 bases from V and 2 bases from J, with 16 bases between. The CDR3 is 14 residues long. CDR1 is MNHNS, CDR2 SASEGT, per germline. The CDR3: CASTGQSLQETQYF. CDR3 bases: TGTGCCAGTACCGGACAAAGCCTTCAAGAGACCCAGTACTTC.

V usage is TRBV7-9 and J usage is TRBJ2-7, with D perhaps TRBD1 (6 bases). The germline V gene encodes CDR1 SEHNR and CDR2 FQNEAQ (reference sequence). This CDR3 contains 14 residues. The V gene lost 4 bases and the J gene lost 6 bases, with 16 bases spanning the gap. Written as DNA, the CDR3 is TGTGCCAGCAGCTCGACGTCAGGGGCACGCGAGCAGTACTTC. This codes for CASSSTSGAREQYF.

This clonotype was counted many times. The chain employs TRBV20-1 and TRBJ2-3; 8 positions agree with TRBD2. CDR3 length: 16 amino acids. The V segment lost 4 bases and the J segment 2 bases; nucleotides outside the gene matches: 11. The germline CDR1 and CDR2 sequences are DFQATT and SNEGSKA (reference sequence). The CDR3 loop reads CSATGGYSGYTDTQYF. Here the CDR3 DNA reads TGCAGTGCTACGGGGGGGTATAGCGGATACACAGATACGCAGTATTTT.

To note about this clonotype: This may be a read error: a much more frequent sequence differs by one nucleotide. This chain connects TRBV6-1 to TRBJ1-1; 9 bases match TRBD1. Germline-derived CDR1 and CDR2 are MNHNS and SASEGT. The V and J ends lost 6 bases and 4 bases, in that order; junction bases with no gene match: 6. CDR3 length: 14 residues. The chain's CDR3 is CASSQGTGTTEAFF. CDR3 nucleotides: TGTGCCAGCAGCCAAGGGACAGGGACCACTGAAGCTTTCTTT.

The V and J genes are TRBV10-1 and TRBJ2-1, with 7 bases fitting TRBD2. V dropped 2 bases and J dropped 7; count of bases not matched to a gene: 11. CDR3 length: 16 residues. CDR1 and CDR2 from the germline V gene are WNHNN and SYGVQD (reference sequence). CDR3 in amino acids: CASSEQASGIRNEQFF. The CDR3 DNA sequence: TGCGCCAGCAGTGAGCAGGCTAGCGGCATCCGGAATGAGCAGTTCTTC.

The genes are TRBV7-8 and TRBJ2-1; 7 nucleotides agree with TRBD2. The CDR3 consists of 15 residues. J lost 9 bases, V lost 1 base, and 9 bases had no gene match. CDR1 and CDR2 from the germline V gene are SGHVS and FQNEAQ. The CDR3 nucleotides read TGTGCCAGCAGCTTAGGGGTGGGAGGGCCAATTGAGCAGTTCTTC. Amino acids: CASSLGVGGPIEQFF. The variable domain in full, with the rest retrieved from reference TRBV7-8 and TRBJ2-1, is GAGVSQSPRYKVAKRGQDVALRCDPISGHVSLFWYQQALGQGPEFLTYFQNEAQLDKSGLPSDRFFAERPEGSVSTLKIQRTQQEDSAVYLCASSLGVGGPIEQFFGPGTRLTVL.

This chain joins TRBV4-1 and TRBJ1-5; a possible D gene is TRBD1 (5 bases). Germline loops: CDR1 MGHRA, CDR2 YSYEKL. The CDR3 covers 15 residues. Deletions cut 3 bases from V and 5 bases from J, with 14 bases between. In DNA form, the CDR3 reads TGCGCCAGCAGCCAGGAGGGGCAGGAGGATCAGCCCCAGCATTTT. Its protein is CASSQEGQEDQPQHF.

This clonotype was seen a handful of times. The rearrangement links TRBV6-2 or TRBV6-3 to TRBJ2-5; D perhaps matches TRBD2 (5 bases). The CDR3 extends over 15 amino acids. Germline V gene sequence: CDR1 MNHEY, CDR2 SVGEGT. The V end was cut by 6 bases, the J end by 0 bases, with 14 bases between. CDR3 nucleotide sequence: TGTGCCAGCAGCCGCGGACGGACTTACCAAGAGACCCAGTACTTC. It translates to CASSRGRTYQETQYF.

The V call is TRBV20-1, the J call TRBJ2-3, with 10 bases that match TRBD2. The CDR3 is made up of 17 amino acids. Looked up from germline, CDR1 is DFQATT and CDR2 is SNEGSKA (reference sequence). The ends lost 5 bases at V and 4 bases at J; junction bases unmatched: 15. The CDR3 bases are TGCAGTGCTGCTAGCGGGAGAACCTGGGTTGAAGCAGATACGCAGTATTTT. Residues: CSAASGRTWVEADTQYF.

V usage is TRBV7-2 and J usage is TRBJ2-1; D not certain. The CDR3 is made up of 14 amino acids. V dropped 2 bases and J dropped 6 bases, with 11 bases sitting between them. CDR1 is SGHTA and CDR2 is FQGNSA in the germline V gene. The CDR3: CASSLQTVSNEQFF. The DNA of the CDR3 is TGTGCCAGCAGCTTACAAACAGTCTCCAATGAGCAGTTCTTC.

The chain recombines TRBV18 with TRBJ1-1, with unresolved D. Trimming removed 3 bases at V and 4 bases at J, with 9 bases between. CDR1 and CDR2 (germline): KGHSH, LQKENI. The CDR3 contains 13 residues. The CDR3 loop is CASSPDLRTEAFF. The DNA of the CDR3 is TGTGCCAGCTCACCGGACTTACGCACTGAAGCTTTCTTT.

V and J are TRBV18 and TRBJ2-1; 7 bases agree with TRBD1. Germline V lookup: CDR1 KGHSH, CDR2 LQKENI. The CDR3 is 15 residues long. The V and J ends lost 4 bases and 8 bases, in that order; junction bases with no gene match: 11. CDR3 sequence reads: CASSQQGPQGDEQFF. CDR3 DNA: TGTGCCAGCTCACAACAGGGGCCCCAGGGGGATGAGCAGTTCTTC.

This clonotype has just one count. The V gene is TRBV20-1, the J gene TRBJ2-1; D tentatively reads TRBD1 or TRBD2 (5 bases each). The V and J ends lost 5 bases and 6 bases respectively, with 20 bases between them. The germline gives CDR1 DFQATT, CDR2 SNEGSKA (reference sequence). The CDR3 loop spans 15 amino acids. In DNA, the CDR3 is TGCAGTGCTCAAATGGTGGGGGTCCGACGCAATGAGCAGTTCTTC. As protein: CSAQMVGVRRNEQFF.

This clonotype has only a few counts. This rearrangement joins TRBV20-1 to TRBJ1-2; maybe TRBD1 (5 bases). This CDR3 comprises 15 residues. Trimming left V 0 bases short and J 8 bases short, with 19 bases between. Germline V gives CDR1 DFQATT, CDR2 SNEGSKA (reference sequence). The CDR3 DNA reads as TGCAGTGCTAGAGAGTGGGCCGGGCAGGGAGGAGGCTACACCTTC. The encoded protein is CSAREWAGQGGGYTF.

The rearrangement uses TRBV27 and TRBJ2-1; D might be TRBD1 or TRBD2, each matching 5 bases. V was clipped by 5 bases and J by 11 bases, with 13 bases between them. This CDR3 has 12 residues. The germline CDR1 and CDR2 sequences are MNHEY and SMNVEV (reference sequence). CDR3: CASSPGTNKQFF. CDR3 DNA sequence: TGTGCCAGCAGTCCCGGGACCAACAAGCAGTTCTTC.

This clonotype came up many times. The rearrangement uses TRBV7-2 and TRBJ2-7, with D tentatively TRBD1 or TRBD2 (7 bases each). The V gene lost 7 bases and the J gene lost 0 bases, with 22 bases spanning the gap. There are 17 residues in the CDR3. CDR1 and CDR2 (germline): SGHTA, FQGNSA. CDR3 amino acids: CASKERAGQTFSYEQYF. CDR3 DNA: TGTGCCAGCAAAGAAAGAGCGGGACAGACTTTCTCCTACGAGCAGTACTTC.

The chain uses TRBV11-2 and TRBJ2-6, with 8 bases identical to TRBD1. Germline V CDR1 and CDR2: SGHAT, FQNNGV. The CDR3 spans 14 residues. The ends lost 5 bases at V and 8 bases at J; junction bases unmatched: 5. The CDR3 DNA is TGTGCCAGCAGCCGGACAGGGAGAACCAACGTCCTGACTTTC. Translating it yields CASSRTGRTNVLTF.

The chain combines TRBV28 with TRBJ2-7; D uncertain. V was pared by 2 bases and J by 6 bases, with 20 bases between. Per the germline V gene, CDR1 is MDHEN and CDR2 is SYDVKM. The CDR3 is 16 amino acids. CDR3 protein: CASSLKGWAANSEQYF. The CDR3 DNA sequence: TGTGCCAGCAGTTTAAAGGGTTGGGCCGCAAATTCCGAGCAGTACTTC.

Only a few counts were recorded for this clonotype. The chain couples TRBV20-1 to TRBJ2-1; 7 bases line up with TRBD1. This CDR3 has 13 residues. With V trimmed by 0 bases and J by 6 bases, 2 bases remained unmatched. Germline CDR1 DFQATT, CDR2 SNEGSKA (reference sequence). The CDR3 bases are TGCAGTGCTAGAGATGGGGACAGCAATGAGCAGTTCTTC. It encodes CSARDGDSNEQFF.

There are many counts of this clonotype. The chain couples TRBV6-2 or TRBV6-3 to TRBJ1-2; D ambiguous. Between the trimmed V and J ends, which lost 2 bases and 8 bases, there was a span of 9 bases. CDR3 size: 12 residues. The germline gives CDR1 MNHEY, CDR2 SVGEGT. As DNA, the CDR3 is TGTGCCAGCAGTTACGTCCAAAAGGGCTACACCTTC. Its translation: CASSYVQKGYTF.

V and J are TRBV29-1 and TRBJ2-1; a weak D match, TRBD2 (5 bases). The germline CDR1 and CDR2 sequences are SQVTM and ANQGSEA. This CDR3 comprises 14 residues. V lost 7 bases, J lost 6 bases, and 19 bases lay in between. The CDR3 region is CSAETTGFPNEQFF. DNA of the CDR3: TGCAGCGCTGAGACTACGGGGTTCCCCAATGAGCAGTTCTTC.

CDR3 region: CASSKQGDGPYGYTF. The CDR3, as DNA: TGCGCCAGCAGTAAACAGGGTGATGGCCCCTATGGCTACACCTTC. The genes are TRBV5-1 and TRBJ1-2; a weak D match, TRBD1 (6 bases). With 5 bases removed from V and 4 bases from J, the gap between germline ends came to 18 bases. This CDR3 has 15 amino acids. Per germline, CDR1 SGHRS and CDR2 YFSETQ.

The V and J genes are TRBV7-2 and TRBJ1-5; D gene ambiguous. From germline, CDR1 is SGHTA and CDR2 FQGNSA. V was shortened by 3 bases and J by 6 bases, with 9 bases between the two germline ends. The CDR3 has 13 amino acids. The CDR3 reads CASSLVATQPQHF. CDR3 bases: TGTGCCAGCAGCTTGGTTGCCACTCAGCCCCAGCATTTT.